Sequencing of this TCR beta chain was carried out in a study of blood T cell repertoires in COVID-19. Study summary: Sources were T cells, B-cell-depleted T cells, or PBMCs; the material itself was cDNA or gDNA.

In germline, CDR1 is SGHNT, CDR2 YENEEA. This CDR3 spans 12 amino acids. V dropped 3 bases and J dropped 5 bases, with 8 bases sitting between them. Authors' data handling: Amplification with reference gene primers provided the estimates of nucleated cell counts. TCRdb's copy holds only in-frame clones and misses some; the assay was immunoSEQ multiplex PCR. Clone size and the V and J calls come from that table; the DNA yielded D and trimming. The repertoire holds tens of thousands of clones, with just under 80% as singletons. This TCR was sampled from a man between 60 and 75 years old with acute or convalescent COVID-19. Material: peripheral blood. The V gene is TRBV11-3, the J gene TRBJ2-7, with D maybe TRBD2 (6 bases). The CDR3 loop is CASSFRTNEQYF. CDR3 coding DNA: TGTGCCAGCAGCTTCCGGACTAACGAGCAGTACTTC.